One T cell receptor beta chain is described in this entry. The sample is drawn from a study of control samples from healthy donors and cancer patients. The protocol was immunoSEQ multiplex PCR, while the TCRdb copy is restricted to in-frame clones and leaves out a portion. The table includes around 140,000 clones, over 85% detected once. CDR3 size: 15 residues. V lost 6 bases to trimming and J lost 1 base, with 13 bases between them. Germline-derived CDR1 and CDR2 are MNHEY and SVGAGI. The TCR was taken from a man aged 18 to 30 in good health. Sequencing was carried out using blood. The rearrangement joins TRBV6-5 to TRBJ1-5; perhaps TRBD1 as D (5 bases). CDR3 sequence (DNA): TGTGCCAGCAGCCGGGGCTTACCAAGCAATCAGCCCCAGCATTTT. Encoded protein: CASSRGLPSNQPQHF.